This T cell receptor (beta chain) stems from a study of graft-versus-host responses after intestinal transplantation. TCRdb's copy holds only in-frame clones and misses some; the assay was immunoSEQ multiplex PCR. The data show over 45,000 clones, 90% to 95% seen once. Regarding this clone: Its specificity is not known.

The V end was cut by 2 bases, the J end by 0 bases, with 7 bases between. The CDR3 sequence is 14 residues long. CDR1 MNHEY and CDR2 SVGAGI come from the germline V gene. The source is a human donor who was the organ donor for an intestinal transplant. The specimen comprised unstimulated CD4+ T cells sorted from spleen or lymph node cells, sampled before transplant. The chain carries TRBV6-5 and TRBJ1-1; D is ambiguous. The DNA of the CDR3 is TGTGCCAGCAGTTACGGTTCCATGAACACTGAAGCTTTCTTT. Its translation is CASSYGSMNTEAFF.